A selection of T cell receptor beta chains follows, all from one sample in a study of blood T cell repertoires in COVID-19. The table came from immunoSEQ multiplex PCR; TCRdb's copy has only in-frame clones and leaves some out. The table has 400,000 to 500,000 clones, roughly 88% seen once. Sequenced: PBMCs or T cells enriched from blood (not recorded which). The receptor set was obtained from a woman under 30 who had been exposed to COVID-19. The CDR3 runs from the conserved cysteine through the conserved F or W. The D gene is left open where the match is weak. Clone size is not always given. Where it is, it says once, few, many or a class for expanded clones.

V,size,D,J,DNA,CDR3
TRBV4-2,once,-,TRBJ2-1,TGTGCCAGCAGCCAAGATCAAGGGGCCAACCCCTACAATGAGCAGTTCTTC,CASSQDQGANPYNEQFF
TRBV28,-,TRBD1,TRBJ1-2,TGTGCCAGCAGGACAGGGGGCATCGGCTATGGCTACACCTTC,CASRTGGIGYGYTF
TRBV4-3,-,-,TRBJ2-5,TGCGCCAGCAGCCGGCCCACCGGGAGGGGGCGAGAGCAAGAGACCCAGTACTTC,CASSRPTGRGREQETQYF
TRBV19,-,-,TRBJ2-5,TGTGCCAGTAAGAAGGAGGGTGAGACCCAGTACTTC,CASKKEGETQYF
TRBV24-1,-,-,TRBJ2-2,TGTGCCACCAGTGAAACAGGCGACACCGGGGAGCTGTTTTTT,CATSETGDTGELFF
TRBV7-3,once,TRBD1,TRBJ2-2,TGTGCCAGCAGGGGACAGAGGGGCACCGGGGAGCTGTTTTTT,CASRGQRGTGELFF
TRBV5-1,-,TRBD1,TRBJ1-1,TGCGCCACTATGACAGGGGGCGCGAACACTGAAGCTTTCTTT,CATMTGGANTEAFF
TRBV30,-,TRBD1,TRBJ2-3,TGTGCCTGGAGTGTAAAGGGGGCTGAAGATACGCAGTATTTT,CAWSVKGAEDTQYF
TRBV7-8,once,-,TRBJ2-3,TGTGCCAGCAGCTTAGGCGGGGATGTGAGGACAGATACGCAGTATTTT,CASSLGGDVRTDTQYF
TRBV28,-,TRBD1,TRBJ1-1,TGTGCCAGCAGTTCAGGACAGGGAGGGACTGAAGCTTTCTTT,CASSSGQGGTEAFF
TRBV15,-,-,TRBJ1-5,TGTGCCACCAGCAGAGATGGACATAGCAATCAGCCCCAGCATTTT,CATSRDGHSNQPQHF
TRBV20-1,-,-,TRBJ1-1,TGCAGTGATCGGGGTTACACTGAAGCTTTCTTT,CSDRGYTEAFF
TRBV28,-,-,TRBJ1-3,TGTGCCAGCAGTTTTTCACAGGGTGGAAACACCATATATTTT,CASSFSQGGNTIYF
TRBV7-2,-,TRBD2,TRBJ2-7,TGTGCCAGCAGCTTAGCCACCCTCGAGCTAGCGGGGACGCAGTACTTC,CASSLATLELAGTQYF
TRBV11-2,-,-,TRBJ1-2,TGTGCCAGCAGCCCCGGCTCGGAGTATGGCTACACCTTC,CASSPGSEYGYTF
TRBV27,-,-,TRBJ2-1,TGTGCCAGCAGTTTCAACTACAATGAGCAGTTCTTC,CASSFNYNEQFF
TRBV15,-,-,TRBJ2-7,TGTGCCACCAGCAGAGGGACAGCCGAGACCTACGAGCAGTACTTC,CATSRGTAETYEQYF
TRBV28,-,-,TRBJ1-1,TGTGCCAGCAGTTCGACAGGACGGACTGAAGCTTTCTTT,CASSSTGRTEAFF
TRBV7-9,-,TRBD2,TRBJ2-1,TGTGCCAGCAGCTACGTACCGGGACTAGCTCCCAATGAGCAGTTCTTC,CASSYVPGLAPNEQFF
TRBV28,-,TRBD1,TRBJ1-2,TGTGCCAGCAGTTTGGAAGAGGGGGCGGACTATGGCTACACCTTC,CASSLEEGADYGYTF
TRBV27,-,-,TRBJ2-1,TGTGCCAGCAGTACCATCCCGGGACTGAATGAGCAGTTCTTC,CASSTIPGLNEQFF
TRBV14,once,-,TRBJ2-1,TGTGCCAGCAGCCCTGGGACTTGGAATGAGCAGTTCTTC,CASSPGTWNEQFF
TRBV6-5,-,-,TRBJ2-7,TGTGCCAGCAGTTACTACCGGGATGCCTACGAGCAGTACTTC,CASSYYRDAYEQYF
TRBV5-4,-,TRBD2,TRBJ2-2,TGTGCCAGCAGCCCGGGGACTAGCGGGAACACCGGGGAGCTGTTTTTT,CASSPGTSGNTGELFF
TRBV12-3/TRBV12-4,-,TRBD1,TRBJ1-2,TGTGCCAAAAGTCCCCACAGGGGTTATGGCTACACCTTC,CAKSPHRGYGYTF
TRBV7-9,few,TRBD1,TRBJ1-6,TGTGCCAGCAGCCAGGGGGAATCACCCCTCCACTTT,CASSQGESPLHF
TRBV19,-,-,TRBJ2-1,TGTGCCAGTACCCGAGGGGGAGCGGGATCCCCTGGGAATGAGCAGTTCTTC,CASTRGGAGSPGNEQFF
TRBV6-5,-,-,TRBJ2-3,TGTGCCAGCAGACAACCCCCCTCAGATACGCAGTATTTT,CASRQPPSDTQYF
TRBV11-2,-,-,TRBJ2-7,TGTGCCAGCAGCTTTACCCAGGGGAACGAGCAGTACTTC,CASSFTQGNEQYF
TRBV28,-,-,TRBJ1-3,TGTGCCAGCAGTTTTGGGACACGCTCTGGAAACACCATATATTTT,CASSFGTRSGNTIYF
TRBV3-1/TRBV3-2,-,-,TRBJ1-1,TGTGCCAGCATGGGAGACACTGAAGCTTTCTTT,CASMGDTEAFF
TRBV11-2,-,-,TRBJ2-7,TGTGCCAGCAGCTTCGTATCCTACGAGCAGTACTTC,CASSFVSYEQYF
TRBV2,-,TRBD2,TRBJ2-3,TGTGCCAGCAGTGACAGCGGGAGAACAACGAATACGCAGTATTTT,CASSDSGRTTNTQYF